The source of this T cell receptor beta chain is a study of T-cell reconstitution after alpha-beta-depleted transplantation in children. The CDR3 contains 15 residues. CDR1 and CDR2 from the germline V gene are SEHNR and FQNEAQ (reference sequence). Deletions cut 0 bases from V and 1 base from J, with 10 bases between. As it was prepared, the TCRbeta library received unique molecular identifiers. Using its own MiXCR run on the PCR reads, TCRdb lists one record per CDR3 protein. The repertoire has tens of thousands of distinct CDR3 sequences, roughly 46% of them found once; the top ten carry 95% to 98%.

The chain uses TRBV7-9 and TRBJ2-7, with D possibly TRBD2 on 5 matching bases. The TCR originated in a male patient younger than 18 who had a stem cell transplant for acute lymphoblastic leukemia, so the T cells may come from the graft donor. The sample consisted of PBMCs, mostly from graft donor cells, taken 360 days after TCRalphabeta/CD19-depleted stem cell transplant. The CDR3 nucleotides read TGTGCCAGCAGCTTAGCGGGGAGCACTTCCTACGAGCAGTACTTC. Protein sequence: CASSLAGSTSYEQYF.